Following are 22 T cell receptor beta chains from one sample sequenced in a study of T cell responses to AZD1222 COVID-19 vaccine. This table comes from immunoSEQ multiplex PCR, and its TCRdb copy is limited to in-frame clones, with some not included. The table includes roughly 180,000 clones, over 75% detected once. This specimen consisted of peripheral blood, obtained on day 0 of AZD1222 vaccination. These receptors were taken from an adult in good health.

The chain is built from TRBV3-1 (or the pseudogene TRBV3-2) and TRBJ1-3; D remains unclear. Trimming removed 0 bases at V and 0 bases at J, with 3 bases between. This CDR3 spans 14 amino acids. Germline V lookup: CDR1 LGHDT, CDR2 YNNKEL (reference sequence). CDR3 coding DNA: TGTGCCAGCAGCCAAGACAGCTCTGGAAACACCATATATTTT. It yields the protein CASSQDSSGNTIYF.

The chain recombines TRBV9 with TRBJ1-5; a possible D gene is TRBD1 (5 bases). The germline V gene encodes CDR1 SGDLS and CDR2 YYNGEE. The CDR3 has 14 residues. The V end was cut by 7 bases, the J end by 1 base, with 12 bases between. The CDR3 DNA reads TGTGCCAGCGGGCTGGGGGGGAGCAATCAGCCCCAGCATTTT. This gives the protein CASGLGGSNQPQHF.

The chain has TRBV19 and TRBJ1-1; 8 bases agree with TRBD1. Trimming took 7 bases from V and 0 from J; bases not matched to a gene: 7. The CDR3 is 15 amino acids. The germline V gene has CDR1 LNHDA and CDR2 SQIVND (reference sequence). The CDR3, as DNA: TGTGCCAGTAATTCGGGACAGGCGATGAACACTGAAGCTTTCTTT. Translation gives CASNSGQAMNTEAFF.

This chain links TRBV11-2 with TRBJ2-7, with D unclear. Germline V gene data show CDR1 as SGHAT and CDR2 as FQNNGV. The CDR3 sequence is 14 residues long. Trimming pared 6 bases from V and 4 bases from J, leaving 16 bases between. CDR3 amino acids: CASSPESRPYEQYF. The CDR3 DNA is TGTGCCAGCAGTCCAGAGAGCAGGCCTTACGAGCAGTACTTC.

The count of this clone is one. The chain recombines TRBV30 with TRBJ1-2; D call uncertain. The germline CDR1 and CDR2 sequences are GTSNPN and SVGIG (reference sequence). The CDR3 is 11 amino acids. The CDR3 protein is CALLTRDGYTF. The CDR3, as DNA: TGTGCACTACTTACGCGGGATGGCTACACCTTC.

The chain links TRBV3-1 (or the pseudogene TRBV3-2) to TRBJ1-6; 7 nucleotides align to TRBD1. CDR1 is LGHDT and CDR2 is YNNKEL in the germline V gene (reference sequence). Unmatched junction bases numbered 7, after V lost 0 bases and J lost 17 bases. CDR3 length: 13 amino acids. The CDR3 nucleotides read TGTGCCAGCAGCCAAGATTTAGGGGGCCTTGTCCACTTT. Residues: CASSQDLGGLVHF.

The chain couples TRBV7-2 to TRBJ1-1; D unclear. Germline V gene data show CDR1 as SGHTA and CDR2 as FQGNSA. Trimming stripped 2 bases from V and 0 bases from J, with 7 bases between. This CDR3 region has 14 residues. As DNA, the CDR3 is TGTGCCAGCAGCTTAAGGTGGATGAACACTGAAGCTTTCTTT. It encodes CASSLRWMNTEAFF.

The V gene is TRBV5-4, the J gene TRBJ2-1; D unclear. From germline, CDR1 is SGHNT and CDR2 YYREEE (reference sequence). V gave up 0 bases and J gave up 5 bases, with 9 bases separating them. The length of the CDR3 is 14 residues. The CDR3 is CASSLVASHNEQFF. DNA for the CDR3: TGTGCCAGCAGCTTGGTTGCTAGTCACAATGAGCAGTTCTTC.

This clone was counted once. This chain uses TRBV9 with TRBJ1-3, with 10 bases identical to TRBD1. CDR1 is SGDLS, CDR2 YYNGEE, per germline. The V segment lost 7 bases and the J segment 4 bases; nucleotides outside the gene matches: 8. CDR3 length: 15 amino acids. The CDR3 nucleotides are TGTGCCAGCGCGACAGGGGGCTTAGCGGGAAACACCATATATTTT. Translating it yields CASATGGLAGNTIYF.

The chain carries TRBV6-6 and TRBJ2-2; unclear D gene. Germline V gene data show CDR1 as MNHNY and CDR2 as SVGAGI (reference sequence). With 6 bases removed from V and 4 bases from J, the gap between germline ends came to 6 bases. The CDR3 covers 12 residues. CDR3 bases: TGTGCCAGCAGCCCGGCCACCGGGGAGCTGTTTTTT. Amino acid sequence: CASSPATGELFF.

V gene TRBV14 combines with J gene TRBJ2-2, with unresolved D. The CDR3 consists of 12 residues. V was cut by 4 bases and J by 9 bases, with 9 bases left in between. Germline CDR1 is SGHDN and CDR2 is FVKESK. The CDR3 loop reads CASSLKPRELFF. Here the CDR3 DNA reads TGTGCCAGCAGCCTCAAACCCCGGGAGCTGTTTTTT.

This sequence joins TRBV7-9 and TRBJ2-3, with 9 nucleotides matching TRBD2. The germline gives CDR1 SEHNR, CDR2 FQNEAQ (reference sequence). V shed 8 bases, J shed 4 bases, and the junction held 7 bases outside the gene matches. The length of the CDR3 is 14 residues. In DNA, the CDR3 is TGTGCCAGCCTCCCGGGACTAGCCTCAGATACGCAGTATTTT. It specifies CASLPGLASDTQYF.

The chain couples TRBV7-2 to TRBJ2-7, with 8 bases lining up with TRBD2. With 5 bases clipped from V and 7 bases from J, the junction kept 10 bases outside the gene matches. Germline CDR1 and CDR2: SGHTA and FQGNSA. The CDR3 contains 14 residues. The CDR3 region has the DNA TGTGCCAGCAGCCCCTCGGGGGGGCCGGGTGAGCAGTACTTC. Residues: CASSPSGGPGEQYF.

The chain links TRBV4-1 to TRBJ2-2; 7 bases are a match to TRBD1. V was pared by 4 bases and J by 6 bases, with 5 bases of the junction left unmatched. The length of the CDR3 is 14 residues. CDR1 and CDR2 (germline): MGHRA, YSYEKL. CDR3 sequence: CASSPWTGPGELFF. Written as DNA, the CDR3 is TGCGCCAGCAGCCCCTGGACAGGACCCGGGGAGCTGTTTTTT.

V gene TRBV10-1 combines with J gene TRBJ2-7, with D possibly TRBD2 on 5 matching bases. There are 18 residues in the CDR3. CDR1 and CDR2 (germline): WNHNN, SYGVQD (reference sequence). The ends were cut back, 0 bases at V and 1 base at J, with 19 bases in the middle. CDR3 DNA sequence: TGCGCCAGCAGTGAGTCAAGGTCTAGGGCGGGCAATTCCTACGAGCAGTACTTC. This codes for CASSESRSRAGNSYEQYF.

V is TRBV5-1 and J is TRBJ2-3; D is perhaps TRBD2 (5 bases). This CDR3 region has 15 residues. The V end was cut by 0 bases, the J end by 2 bases, with 10 bases between. Germline CDR1 SGHRS, CDR2 YFSETQ. CDR3 sequence reads: CASSLASGNTDTQYF. The CDR3 DNA reads as TGCGCCAGCAGCTTGGCCTCGGGGAACACAGATACGCAGTATTTT.

The rearrangement uses TRBV12-3 or TRBV12-4 and TRBJ2-3; D not certain. The CDR3 runs to 11 residues. V lost 3 bases and J lost 6, with 4 bases in between. Here the CDR3 reads CASSLGDTQYF. DNA of the CDR3: TGTGCCAGCAGTTTGGGGGATACGCAGTATTTT.

This clone was observed once. The CDR3 nucleotides are TGTGCCAGCAGCGTAGATGGGGGGCCGGGCACTGAAGCTTTCTTT. This gives the protein CASSVDGGPGTEAFF. This chain connects TRBV9 to TRBJ1-1; TRBD1 is a possible D gene (6 bases). Germline loops: CDR1 SGDLS, CDR2 YYNGEE. The CDR3 extends over 15 amino acids. Trimming stripped 0 bases from V and 4 bases from J, with 13 bases between.

V usage is TRBV7-3 and J usage is TRBJ2-2; 8 nucleotides align to TRBD1. CDR3 length: 15 residues. J lost 5 bases, V lost 5 bases, and 7 bases had no gene match. Per germline, CDR1 SGHTA and CDR2 FQGTGA. CDR3 loop: CASSPARTGTGELFF. In nucleotides, the CDR3 is TGTGCCAGCAGCCCTGCTCGGACAGGGACCGGGGAGCTGTTTTTT.

V gene TRBV19 combines with J gene TRBJ2-3, with D possibly being TRBD2 (6 bases). There are 15 residues in the CDR3. CDR1 is LNHDA and CDR2 is SQIVND in the germline V gene (reference sequence). The V gene lost 4 bases and the J gene lost 0 bases, with 11 bases spanning the gap. The CDR3 here is CASSTTGVSTDTQYF. The CDR3 bases are TGTGCCAGTAGTACAACGGGGGTAAGCACAGATACGCAGTATTTT.

Here the CDR3 DNA reads TGTGCCAGCAGCTTGACTAGCGGCACAGATACGCAGTATTTT. Amino acids: CASSLTSGTDTQYF. The rearrangement links TRBV5-6 to TRBJ2-3; TRBD2 agrees at 7 bases. The CDR3 is 14 residues long. Germline V CDR1 and CDR2: SGHDT, YYEEEE. Trimming removed 1 base from V and 1 base from J; junction bases left unmatched: 0.

A few counts support this clone. The chain has TRBV19 and TRBJ2-5; TRBD1 matches 8 bases. After removal of 4 bases from V and 6 bases from J, the junction contained 10 bases not matched to a gene. The CDR3 extends over 15 amino acids. The germline gives CDR1 LNHDA, CDR2 SQIVND (reference sequence). CDR3 sequence: CASSTATGTGKTQYF. The CDR3 DNA reads TGTGCCAGTAGTACCGCGACAGGGACAGGAAAGACCCAGTACTTC.